Each of the 3 T cell receptor beta chains below was sequenced from the same sample in a study of response to subunit inactivated influenza vaccine. TCRdb processed the RT-PCR reads anew with MiXCR; each CDR3 protein has one entry. The sample lists 550,000 to 800,000 distinct CDR3 sequences; about 15% were seen once. This specimen consisted of PBMCs from blood, obtained about 14 days before vaccination. The receptors stem from a man aged 45-60 years who received an inactivated influenza vaccine.

The rearrangement links TRBV20-1 to TRBJ2-5; a weak D match, TRBD2 (6 bases). Trimming took 0 bases from V and 4 from J, leaving 12 bases between them. Germline CDR1 DFQATT, CDR2 SNEGSKA (reference sequence). The CDR3 extends over 14 amino acids. Here the CDR3 reads CSAREVGGGETQYF. CDR3 sequence (DNA): TGCAGTGCTAGAGAAGTGGGAGGTGGAGAGACCCAGTACTTC.

V is TRBV3-1 and J is TRBJ2-7, with TRBD1 matching 8 bases. Unmatched junction bases numbered 11, after V lost 3 bases and J lost 4 bases. The CDR3 length is 16 residues. Germline V gene sequence: CDR1 LGHDT, CDR2 YNNKEL (reference sequence). CDR3 DNA: TGTGCCAGCAGCCATTCCCTCGTCCGGGACAGGTACGAGCAGTACTTC. It yields the protein CASSHSLVRDRYEQYF.

The chain combines TRBV5-1 with TRBJ1-2; possibly TRBD1 for D (5 bases). Germline CDR1 reads SGHRS; CDR2 reads YFSETQ. Trimming stripped 1 base from V and 4 bases from J, with 23 bases between. This CDR3 is 18 amino acids long. As DNA, the CDR3 is TGCGCCAGCAGCTTGTTCCCACCCCGGGGCCCCAGTAGCTATGGCTACACCTTC. Translated, it gives CASSLFPPRGPSSYGYTF. Together with reference TRBV5-1 and TRBJ1-2, the CDR3 gives the full variable domain: KAGVTQTPRYLIKTRGQQVTLSCSPISGHRSVSWYQQTPGQGLQFLFEYFSETQRNKGNFPGRFSGRQFSNSRSEMNVSTLELGDSALYLCASSLFPPRGPSSYGYTFGSGTRLTVV.